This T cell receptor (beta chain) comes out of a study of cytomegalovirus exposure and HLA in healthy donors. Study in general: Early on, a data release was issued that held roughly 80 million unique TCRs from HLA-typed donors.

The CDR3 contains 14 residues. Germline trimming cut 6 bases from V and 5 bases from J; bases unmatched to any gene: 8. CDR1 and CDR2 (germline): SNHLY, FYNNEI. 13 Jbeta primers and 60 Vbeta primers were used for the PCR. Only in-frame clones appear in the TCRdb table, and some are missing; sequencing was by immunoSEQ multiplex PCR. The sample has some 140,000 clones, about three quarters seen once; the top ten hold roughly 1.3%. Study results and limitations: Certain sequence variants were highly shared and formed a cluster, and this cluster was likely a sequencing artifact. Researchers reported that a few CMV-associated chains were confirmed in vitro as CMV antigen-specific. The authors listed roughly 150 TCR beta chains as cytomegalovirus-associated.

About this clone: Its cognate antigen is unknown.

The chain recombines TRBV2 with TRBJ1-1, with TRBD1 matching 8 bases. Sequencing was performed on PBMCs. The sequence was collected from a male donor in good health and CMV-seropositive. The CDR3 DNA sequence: TGTGCCAGCAGGGCACAGGGGGTGGAAACTGAAGCTTTCTTT. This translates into CASRAQGVETEAFF.